Described below is a single TCR beta chain sequence and its context. The V and J ends lost 10 bases and 9 bases respectively, with 18 bases between them. Germline CDR1 reads MDHEN; CDR2 reads SYDVKM. The CDR3 contains 12 residues. PCR was performed using 60 Vbeta and 13 Jbeta primers. Profiled with immunoSEQ multiplex PCR; TCRdb holds only in-frame clones, not every one. The profile covers under 150,000 clones, with roughly 80% appearing a single time and around 6.7% taken by the ten largest. The sample is drawn from a study of cytomegalovirus exposure and HLA in healthy donors. The sequence came from a woman between 35 and 50 years old in good health and CMV-seropositive. The sequenced material came from PBMCs. This sequence joins TRBV28 and TRBJ1-2; TRBD1 is a possible D gene (5 bases). The chain's CDR3 is CATTTGGGRYTF. The CDR3 DNA reads TGTGCCACCACAACCGGGGGGGGACGCTACACCTTC.